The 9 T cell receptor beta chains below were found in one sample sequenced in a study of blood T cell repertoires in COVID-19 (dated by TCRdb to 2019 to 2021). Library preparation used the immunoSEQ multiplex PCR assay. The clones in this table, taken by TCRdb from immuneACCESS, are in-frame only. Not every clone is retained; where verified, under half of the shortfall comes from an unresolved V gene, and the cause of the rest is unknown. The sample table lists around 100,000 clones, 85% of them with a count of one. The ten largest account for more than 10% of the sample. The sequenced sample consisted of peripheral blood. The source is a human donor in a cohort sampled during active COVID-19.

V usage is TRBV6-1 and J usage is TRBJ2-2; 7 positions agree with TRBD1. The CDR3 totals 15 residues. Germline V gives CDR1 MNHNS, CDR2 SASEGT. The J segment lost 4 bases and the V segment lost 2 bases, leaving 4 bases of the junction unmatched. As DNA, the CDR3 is TGTGCCAGCAGTGAACCGGGACAGAGCACCGGGGAGCTGTTTTTT. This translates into CASSEPGQSTGELFF.

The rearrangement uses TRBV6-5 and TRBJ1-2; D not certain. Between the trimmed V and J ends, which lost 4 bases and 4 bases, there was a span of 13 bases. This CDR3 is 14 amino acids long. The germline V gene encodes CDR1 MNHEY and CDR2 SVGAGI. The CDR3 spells CASSSQHDIYGYTF. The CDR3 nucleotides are TGTGCCAGCAGTTCCCAACACGATATCTATGGCTACACCTTC.

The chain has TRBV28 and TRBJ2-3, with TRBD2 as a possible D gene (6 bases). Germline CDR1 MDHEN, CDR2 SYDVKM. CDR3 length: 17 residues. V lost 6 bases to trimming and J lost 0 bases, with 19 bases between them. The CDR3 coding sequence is TGTGCCAGCAGCAGATATAGCGGCGATACTAGCACAGATACGCAGTATTTT. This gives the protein CASSRYSGDTSTDTQYF. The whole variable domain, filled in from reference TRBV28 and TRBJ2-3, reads DVKVTQSSRYLVKRTGEKVFLECVQDMDHENMFWYRQDPGLGLRLIYFSYDVKMKEKGDIPEGYSVSREKKERFSLILESASTNQTSMYLCASSRYSGDTSTDTQYFGPGTRLTVL.

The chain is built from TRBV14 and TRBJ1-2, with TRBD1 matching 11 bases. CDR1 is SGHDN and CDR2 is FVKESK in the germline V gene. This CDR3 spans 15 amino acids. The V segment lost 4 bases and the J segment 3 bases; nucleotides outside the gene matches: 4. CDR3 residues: CASSPGTGGHYGYTF. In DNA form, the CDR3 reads TGTGCCAGCAGCCCCGGGACAGGGGGTCACTATGGCTACACCTTC.

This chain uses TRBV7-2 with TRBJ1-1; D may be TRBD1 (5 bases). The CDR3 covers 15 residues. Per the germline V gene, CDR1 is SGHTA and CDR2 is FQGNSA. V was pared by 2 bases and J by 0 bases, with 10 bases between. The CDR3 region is CASSLTGPLNTEAFF. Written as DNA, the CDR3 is TGTGCCAGCAGCTTAACAGGTCCCTTGAACACTGAAGCTTTCTTT.

CDR3 coding DNA: TGTGCCAGCAGTCTTAGCGTAGCTTATACGCAGTATTTT. Translation gives CASSLSVAYTQYF. This rearrangement joins TRBV12-3 or TRBV12-4 to TRBJ2-3; possible D gene TRBD2, 5 bases. With 5 bases removed from V and 7 bases from J, the gap between germline ends came to 13 bases. The CDR3 totals 13 residues.

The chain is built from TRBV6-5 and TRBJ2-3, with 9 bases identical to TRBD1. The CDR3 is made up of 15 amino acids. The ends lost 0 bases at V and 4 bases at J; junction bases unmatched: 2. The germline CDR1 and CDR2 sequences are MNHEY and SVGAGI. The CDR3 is CASSYSRQGADTQYF. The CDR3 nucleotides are TGTGCCAGCAGTTACTCGCGACAGGGGGCAGATACGCAGTATTTT.

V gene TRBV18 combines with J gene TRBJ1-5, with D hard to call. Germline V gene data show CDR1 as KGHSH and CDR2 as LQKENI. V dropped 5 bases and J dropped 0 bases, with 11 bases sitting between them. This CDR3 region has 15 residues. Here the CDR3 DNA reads TGTGCCAGCTCAGAGGACGGGAATAGCAATCAGCCCCAGCATTTT. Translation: CASSEDGNSNQPQHF. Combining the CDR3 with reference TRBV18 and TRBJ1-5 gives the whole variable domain NAGVMQNPRHLVRRRGQEARLRCSPMKGHSHVYWYRQLPEEGLKFMVYLQKENIIDESGMPKERFSAEFPKEGPSILRIQQVVRGDSAAYFCASSEDGNSNQPQHFGDGTRLSIL.

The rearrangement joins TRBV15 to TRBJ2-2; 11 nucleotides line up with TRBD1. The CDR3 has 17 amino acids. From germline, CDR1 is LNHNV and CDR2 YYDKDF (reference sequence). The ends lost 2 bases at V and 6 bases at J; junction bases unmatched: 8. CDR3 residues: CATSRRTGTGGPGELFF. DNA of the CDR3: TGTGCCACCAGCAGAAGAACCGGGACAGGGGGGCCCGGGGAGCTGTTTTTT. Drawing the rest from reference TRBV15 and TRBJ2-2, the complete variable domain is DAMVIQNPRYQVTQFGKPVTLSCSQTLNHNVMYWYQQKSSQAPKLLFHYYDKDFNNEADTPDNFQSRRPNTSFCFLDIRSPGLGDTAMYLCATSRRTGTGGPGELFFGEGSRLTVL.